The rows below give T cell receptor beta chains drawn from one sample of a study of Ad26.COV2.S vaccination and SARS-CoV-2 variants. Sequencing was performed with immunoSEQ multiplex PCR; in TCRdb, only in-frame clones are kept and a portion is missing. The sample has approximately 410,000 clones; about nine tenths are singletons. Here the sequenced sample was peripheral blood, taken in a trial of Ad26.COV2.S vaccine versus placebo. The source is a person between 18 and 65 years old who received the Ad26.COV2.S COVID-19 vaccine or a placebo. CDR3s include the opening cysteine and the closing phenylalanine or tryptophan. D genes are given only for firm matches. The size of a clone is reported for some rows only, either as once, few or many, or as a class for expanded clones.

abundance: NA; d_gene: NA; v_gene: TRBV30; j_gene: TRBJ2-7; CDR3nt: TGTGCCTGGACGCCTTACCGGGGAGGCTACGAGCAGTACTTC; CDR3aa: CAWTPYRGGYEQYF
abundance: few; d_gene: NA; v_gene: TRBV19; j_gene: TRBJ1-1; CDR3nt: TGTGCCAGTAGCAGATTACAGGCGACGAACACTGAAGCTTTCTTT; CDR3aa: CASSRLQATNTEAFF
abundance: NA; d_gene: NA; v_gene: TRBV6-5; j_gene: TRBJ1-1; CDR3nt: TGTGCCAGCAGTTACACCTTAAGGGCGGCGAACACTGAAGCTTTCTTT; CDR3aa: CASSYTLRAANTEAFF
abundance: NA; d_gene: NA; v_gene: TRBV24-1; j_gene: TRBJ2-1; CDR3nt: TGTGCCACCAGTGATTTGTTTCGGGGTGAGCAGTTCTTC; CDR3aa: CATSDLFRGEQFF
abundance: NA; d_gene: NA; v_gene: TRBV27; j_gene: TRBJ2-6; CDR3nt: TGTGCCAGCAGTTTTTTGGCTTACGGGGCCAACGTCCTGACTTTC; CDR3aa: CASSFLAYGANVLTF
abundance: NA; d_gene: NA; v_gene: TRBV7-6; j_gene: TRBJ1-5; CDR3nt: TGTGCCAGCAGCCCTCGGCCTTATAGCAATCAGCCCCAGCATTTT; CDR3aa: CASSPRPYSNQPQHF
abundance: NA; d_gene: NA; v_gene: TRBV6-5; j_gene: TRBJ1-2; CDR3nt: TGTGCCAGCAAGTCTCCGGCACACGACTATGGCTACACCTTC; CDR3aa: CASKSPAHDYGYTF
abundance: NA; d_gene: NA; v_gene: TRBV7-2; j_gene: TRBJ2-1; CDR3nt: TGTGCCAGCAGCTACCAATACAATGAGCAGTTCTTC; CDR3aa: CASSYQYNEQFF
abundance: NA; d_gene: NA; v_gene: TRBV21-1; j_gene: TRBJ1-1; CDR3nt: TGTGCCAGCAGCAAAGTGTATGAGGGAGTCGGCACTGAAGCTTTCTTT; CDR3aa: CASSKVYEGVGTEAFF
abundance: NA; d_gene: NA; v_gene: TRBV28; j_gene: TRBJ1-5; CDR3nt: TGTGCCAGCAGAAGTGGCAATCAGCCCCAGCATTTT; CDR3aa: CASRSGNQPQHF
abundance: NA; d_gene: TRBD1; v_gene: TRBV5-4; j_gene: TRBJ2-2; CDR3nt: TGTGCCAGCAGGGGGGACAGATACACCGGGGAGCTGTTTTTT; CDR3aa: CASRGDRYTGELFF
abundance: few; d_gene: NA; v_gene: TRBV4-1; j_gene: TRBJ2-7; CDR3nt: TGCGCCAGCAGCCAGGGGTGGCAGGGAAGCTCCTACGAGCAGTACTTC; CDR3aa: CASSQGWQGSSYEQYF
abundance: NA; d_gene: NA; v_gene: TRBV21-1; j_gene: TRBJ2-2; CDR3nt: TGTGCCAGCAGCCCTGTGAGCGGGGGGTGCTTCAACACCGGGGAGCTGTTTTTT; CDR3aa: CASSPVSGGCFNTGELFF
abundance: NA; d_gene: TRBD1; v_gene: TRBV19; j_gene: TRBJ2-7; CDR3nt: TGTGCCAGTAGTATAGATGGGACAGGGGGAATCGAGCAGTACTTC; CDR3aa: CASSIDGTGGIEQYF
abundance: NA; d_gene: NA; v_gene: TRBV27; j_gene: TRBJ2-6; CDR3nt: TGTGCCAGCAGTCGCATACCTCACTCTGGGGCCAACGTCCTGACTTTC; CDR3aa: CASSRIPHSGANVLTF
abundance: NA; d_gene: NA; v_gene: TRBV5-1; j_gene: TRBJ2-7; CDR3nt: TGCGCCAGCAGCTTGGCCTATTTACAGGGAAGTTTGGAAGCCAACGAGCAGTACTTC; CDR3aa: CASSLAYLQGSLEANEQYF
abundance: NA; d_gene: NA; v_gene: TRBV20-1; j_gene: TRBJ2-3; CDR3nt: TGCAGTGCTAGTAACCGGGGGGCCTCTAGCACAGATACGCAGTATTTT; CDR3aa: CSASNRGASSTDTQYF
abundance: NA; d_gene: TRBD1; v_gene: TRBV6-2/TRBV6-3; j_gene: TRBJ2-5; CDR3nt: TGTGCCAGCATCCCGGGACAGGGGATGAGAGAGACCCAGTACTTC; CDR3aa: CASIPGQGMRETQYF
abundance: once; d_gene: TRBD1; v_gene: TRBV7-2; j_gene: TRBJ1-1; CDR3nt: TGTGCCAGCAGCCACGACAGGGGGTTGAACACTGAAGCTTTCTTT; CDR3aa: CASSHDRGLNTEAFF
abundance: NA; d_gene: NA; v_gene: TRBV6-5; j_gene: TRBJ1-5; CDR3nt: TGTGCCAGCAGCTATTCAGGGGATCAGCCCCAGCATTTT; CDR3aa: CASSYSGDQPQHF
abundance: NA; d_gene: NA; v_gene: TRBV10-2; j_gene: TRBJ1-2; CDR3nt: TGCGCCAGCATCCGGGACACAACATTAACCTTC; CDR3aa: CASIRDTTLTF
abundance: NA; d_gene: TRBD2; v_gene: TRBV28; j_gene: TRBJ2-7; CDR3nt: TGTGCCAGCCGGGACTATGGGACTGGAAAAAGGTACGAGCAGTACTTC; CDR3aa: CASRDYGTGKRYEQYF
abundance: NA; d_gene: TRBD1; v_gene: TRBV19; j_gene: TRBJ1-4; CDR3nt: TGTGCCAGTAGTCACGGGACAGCTTATAATGAAAAACTGTTTTTT; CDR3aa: CASSHGTAYNEKLFF
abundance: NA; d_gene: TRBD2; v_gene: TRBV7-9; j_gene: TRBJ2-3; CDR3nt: TGTGCCAGCAGCCCCAGGACTAGCGGGGGGGCCAAAACAGATACGCAGTATTTT; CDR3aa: CASSPRTSGGAKTDTQYF
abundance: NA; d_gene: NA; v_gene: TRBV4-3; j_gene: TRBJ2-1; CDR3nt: TGCGCCAGCAGCCAAGACGCCTTTGGCAATGAGCAGTTCTTC; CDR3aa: CASSQDAFGNEQFF
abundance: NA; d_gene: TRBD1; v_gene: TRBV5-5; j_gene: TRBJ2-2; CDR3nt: TGTGCCAGCAGCTTGGACTTGGGACAGAACTACCTCGCGAACACCGGGGAGCTGTTTTTT; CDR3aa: CASSLDLGQNYLANTGELFF
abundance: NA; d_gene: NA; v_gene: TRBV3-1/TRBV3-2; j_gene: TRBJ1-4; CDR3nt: TGTGCCAGCAGCCAAGGGCCCGGGGGAGACAATGAAAAACTGTTTTTT; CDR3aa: CASSQGPGGDNEKLFF
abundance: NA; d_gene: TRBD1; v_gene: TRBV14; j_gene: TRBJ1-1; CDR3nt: TGTGCCAGCAGCCAAGATCTTGGGACAGGCATAAACACTGAAGCTTTCTTT; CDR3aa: CASSQDLGTGINTEAFF
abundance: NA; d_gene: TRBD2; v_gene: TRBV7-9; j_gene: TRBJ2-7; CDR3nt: TGTGCCAGCAGCTTAGGAGCGGGGAATCCCTACGAGCAGTACTTC; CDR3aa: CASSLGAGNPYEQYF
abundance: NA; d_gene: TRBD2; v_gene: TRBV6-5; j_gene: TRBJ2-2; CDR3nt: TGTGCCAGCCGGGAGGGGAACACCGGGGAGCTGTTTTTT; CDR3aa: CASREGNTGELFF
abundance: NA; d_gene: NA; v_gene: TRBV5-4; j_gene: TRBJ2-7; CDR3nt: TGTGCCAGCAGCTCGGGACTCCTCTCCTACGAGCAGTACTTC; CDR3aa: CASSSGLLSYEQYF
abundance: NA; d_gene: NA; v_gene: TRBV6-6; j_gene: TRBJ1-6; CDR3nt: TGTGCCAGCAGCCTGCCCCAGGGGTCCCTCCACTTT; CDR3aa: CASSLPQGSLHF
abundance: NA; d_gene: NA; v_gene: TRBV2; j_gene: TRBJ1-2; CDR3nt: TGTGCCAGCAGTGAAGCGCTTCGCCGGGGAAAAAACTATGGCTACACCTTC; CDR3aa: CASSEALRRGKNYGYTF
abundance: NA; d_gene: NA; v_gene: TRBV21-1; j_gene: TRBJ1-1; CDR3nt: TGTGCCAGCAGCACCACCGGGACCGCGAACACTGAAGCTTTCTTT; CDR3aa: CASSTTGTANTEAFF
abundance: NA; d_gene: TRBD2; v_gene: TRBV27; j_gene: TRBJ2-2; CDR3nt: TGTGCCAGCAGTACCGGACTAGCGGGGGGGTTCACCGGGGAGCTGTTTTTT; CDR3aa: CASSTGLAGGFTGELFF
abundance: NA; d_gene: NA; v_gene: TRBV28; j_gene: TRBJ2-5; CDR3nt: TGTGCCAGCAGTTTCCGCCTAGAGACCCAGTACTTC; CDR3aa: CASSFRLETQYF